This entry concerns a single TCR beta chain. Its specificity is not known. TCRB transcripts that were expressed got sequenced, as all of the isolated RNA had been reverse transcribed. TCRdb keeps only in-frame clones here, not all; method: immunoSEQ multiplex PCR. The table lists 350,000 to 450,000 clones, about 12% of them singletons, with about 0.01% in the top ten. Germline CDR1 SGHNT, CDR2 YYREEE (reference sequence). CDR3 size: 14 residues. The V gene lost 3 bases and the J gene lost 0 bases, with 9 bases spanning the gap. This specimen belongs to a study of beta chain features in type 1 diabetes. Study-level information: Age, gender, cell numbers and subset yield matched between patients and controls. Study results and limitations: Shortening that was moderate but significant affected the TCRB CDR3s of Type 1 diabetes patients in all four CD4+ subsets.

This rearrangement joins TRBV5-4 to TRBJ1-1, with D perhaps matching TRBD1 (6 bases). The receptor's source is a woman under 30 with type 1 diabetes. The sequencing input was naive CD4+ T cells from blood. The CDR3 loop reads CASSSGQLNTEAFF. CDR3 sequence (DNA): TGTGCCAGCAGCTCTGGACAGCTGAACACTGAAGCTTTCTTT.